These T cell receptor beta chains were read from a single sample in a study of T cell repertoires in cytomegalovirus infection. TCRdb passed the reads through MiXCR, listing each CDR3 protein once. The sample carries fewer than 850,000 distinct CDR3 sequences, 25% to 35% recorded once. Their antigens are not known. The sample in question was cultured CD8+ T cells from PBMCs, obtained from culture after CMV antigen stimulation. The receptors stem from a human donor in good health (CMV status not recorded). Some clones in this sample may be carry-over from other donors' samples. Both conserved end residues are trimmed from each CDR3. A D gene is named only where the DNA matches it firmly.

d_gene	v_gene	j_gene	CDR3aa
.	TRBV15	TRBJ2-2	ATSRDFSAVASNTGELF
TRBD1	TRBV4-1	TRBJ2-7	ASSHSGQGYEQY
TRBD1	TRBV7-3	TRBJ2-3	ASSLTPTGGGTDTQY
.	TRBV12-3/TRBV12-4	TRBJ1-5	ASTPGHLNQPQH
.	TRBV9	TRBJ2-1	ASSLGTGHPHNEQF
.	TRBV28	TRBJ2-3	ASSFTFTDTQY
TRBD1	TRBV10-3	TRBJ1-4	AISEKGQGNRLF
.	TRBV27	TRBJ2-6	ASSSPRNGANVLT
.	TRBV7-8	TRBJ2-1	ASSTGPVGGDEQF
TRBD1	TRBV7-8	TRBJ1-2	ASSSVTGGRDYGYT
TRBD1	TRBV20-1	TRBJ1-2	SATGGQGGYGYT
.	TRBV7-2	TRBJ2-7	ASKDLTSSITYEQY
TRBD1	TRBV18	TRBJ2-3	ASSRRQGAEDTQY
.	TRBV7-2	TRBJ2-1	ASSFPFAGAVSYNEQF
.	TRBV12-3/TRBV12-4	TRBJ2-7	ASRMSYEQY
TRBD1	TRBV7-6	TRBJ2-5	ASSHQRQGVGETQY
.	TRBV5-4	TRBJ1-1	ASSSPLEAF
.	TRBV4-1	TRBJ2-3	ACRGEGTDTQY
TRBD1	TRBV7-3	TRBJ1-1	ASSLQGDAF
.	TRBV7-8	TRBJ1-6	ASSLGPKGSPLH
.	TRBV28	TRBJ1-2	ASSRDGNYGYT
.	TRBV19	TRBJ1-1	ASPGPDRPTLNTEAF
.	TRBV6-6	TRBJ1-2	ASSLQGLPYGYT
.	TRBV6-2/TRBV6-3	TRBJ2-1	ASTLYGSNEQF
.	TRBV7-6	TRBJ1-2	ASSLAKRGYGYT
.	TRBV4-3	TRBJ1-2	ASSQDLEGNYGYT
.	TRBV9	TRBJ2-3	ASSVAGRSTDTQY
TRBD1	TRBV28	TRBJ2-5	ASSLRRDRPRKTQY
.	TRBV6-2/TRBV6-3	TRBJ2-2	ASSSSGGELF
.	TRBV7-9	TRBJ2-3	ASSLASDTQY
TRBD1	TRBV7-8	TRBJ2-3	ASSVRLQGSDTQY
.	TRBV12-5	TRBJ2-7	ASGPLSYEQY
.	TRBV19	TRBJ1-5	ATTGSGIWPQH
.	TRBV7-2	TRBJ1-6	ASSETPSHNSPLH
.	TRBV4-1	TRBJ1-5	ASSQVLRDNQPQH
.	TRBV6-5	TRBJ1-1	ASSLTLGGTEAF
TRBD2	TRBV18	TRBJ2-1	ASSPPRGVNISYNEQF
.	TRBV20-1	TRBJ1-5	SARAVGQPQH
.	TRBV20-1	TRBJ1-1	SAAGDLNTEAF
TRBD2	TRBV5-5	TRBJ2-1	ASSLRTRGNEQF
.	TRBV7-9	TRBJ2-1	ASSLPSTEQF
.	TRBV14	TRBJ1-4	ASSPRKQGARFGEKLF
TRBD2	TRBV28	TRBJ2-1	ASSYVRGAKNEQF
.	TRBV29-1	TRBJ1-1	SVERRTEAF
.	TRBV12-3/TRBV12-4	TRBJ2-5	ASSQTVNQETQY
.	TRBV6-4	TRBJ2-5	ASNTLVVQGGQETQY
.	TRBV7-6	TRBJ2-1	ASSILAGGIGYNEQF
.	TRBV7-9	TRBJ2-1	ASSTLAGQKGNEQF
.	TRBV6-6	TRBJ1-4	ASSPDLLELF
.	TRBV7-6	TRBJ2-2	ASSPSTGVGELF
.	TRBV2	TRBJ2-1	ASSESGSGYNEQF
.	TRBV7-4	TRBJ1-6	ASSSATASSYNSPLH
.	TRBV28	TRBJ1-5	ASSLLRGTGQPQH
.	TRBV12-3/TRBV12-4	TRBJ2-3	ASTHPGDTQY
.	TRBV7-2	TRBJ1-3	ASSLNGLRVVSGNTIY
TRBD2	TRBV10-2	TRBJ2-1	ASSESRGGYNEQF